This T cell receptor (beta chain) originates from a study of graft-versus-host responses after intestinal transplantation. In the study overall: Isolated intestinal, liver-intestinal, or multivisceral transplants had been given to the recipients.

The method was immunoSEQ multiplex PCR; TCRdb's version includes in-frame clones alone and lacks a portion of them. This table has about 98,000 clones, roughly 83% appearing once. Concerning this clone itself: Antigen specificity is unknown.

CDR3 size: 14 residues. Germline assignment: CDR1 MNHEY and CDR2 SVGAGI. With 1 base clipped from V and 8 bases from J, the junction kept 7 bases outside the gene matches. Whole-study findings and limits: GvH clones surfaced in recipient marrow, some emerging earlier in ileum or blood.

The sample here was PBMCs, taken 255 days after intestinal transplant. The receptor was derived from a human patient who received an intestinal transplant, so some T cells may come from the graft donor. This rearrangement joins TRBV6-5 to TRBJ1-2, with 7 positions matching TRBD1. The chain's CDR3 is CASSYLNRGGGYTF. DNA for the CDR3: TGTGCCAGCAGTTACTTAAACAGGGGTGGGGGCTACACCTTC.